Below are 14 T cell receptor beta chains sequenced from a single sample in a study of shared clonotypes between healthy human individuals. Some clones are missing from TCRdb's copy, which holds only in-frame ones; the method was immunoSEQ multiplex PCR. Here the sample spans roughly 2 million clones, roughly 94% being singletons. Naive CD8 isolation took CD45RO-negative cells positively selected for CCR7 and excluded terminally differentiated effector memory CD45RA+ cells. Sequencing input: naive CD8+ T cells sorted from blood. Receptor source: a man between 18 and 35 years old in good health.

The chain uses TRBV2 and TRBJ2-1; D may be TRBD2 (5 bases). V was pared by 5 bases and J by 8 bases, with 19 bases between. Germline values: CDR1 SNHLY, CDR2 FYNNEI. The CDR3 consists of 15 residues. As DNA, the CDR3 is TGTGCCAGCAGTAATTTGGTGCCGGTGCGGGATGAGCAGTTCTTC. Its protein is CASSNLVPVRDEQFF.

This sequence joins TRBV5-6 and TRBJ2-7; D is possibly TRBD1 (5 bases). Germline loops: CDR1 SGHDT, CDR2 YYEEEE. The CDR3 runs 13 residues. Trimming pared 1 base from V and 6 bases from J, leaving 11 bases between. The CDR3 sequence is CASSLRQGSEQYF. For the CDR3, the DNA is TGTGCCAGCAGCTTGCGGCAGGGCAGCGAGCAGTACTTC.

Comments on this clone: A read error may explain this, as a much larger clone is one base away. The chain has TRBV5-8 and TRBJ1-5; D gene uncertain. CDR1 is SGHTS, CDR2 YDEGEE, per germline. Trimming shortened V by 0 bases and J by 0 bases, and 7 bases separated the two germline ends. The CDR3 extends over 15 amino acids. CDR3 amino acids: CASSLEGYSNQPQHF. The CDR3 DNA is TGTGCCAGCAGCTTGGAAGGGTATAGCAATCAGCCCCAGCATTTT.

V gene TRBV30 combines with J gene TRBJ2-2; 15 bases line up with TRBD2. Germline values: CDR1 GTSNPN, CDR2 SVGIG (reference sequence). V trimming: 1 base; J trimming: 8 bases; junction bases outside the gene matches: 5. The CDR3 spans 16 residues. CDR3: CAWSGTSGGAKGELFF. The CDR3 DNA reads TGTGCCTGGAGTGGGACTAGCGGGGGGGCGAAAGGGGAGCTGTTTTTT. Filled out from reference TRBV30 and TRBJ2-2, the complete variable domain reads SQTIHQWPATLVQPVGSPLSLECTVEGTSNPNLYWYRQAAGRGLQLLFYSVGIGQISSEVPQNLSASRPQDRQFILSSKKLLLSDSGFYLCAWSGTSGGAKGELFFGEGSRLTVL.

The rearrangement uses TRBV2 and TRBJ2-7, with TRBD1 identical over 8 bases. The V gene's germline CDR1 is SNHLY and CDR2 FYNNEI. The ends lost 6 bases at V and 4 bases at J; junction bases unmatched: 2. The CDR3 consists of 12 residues. This CDR3 reads CASSRGLYEQYF. CDR3 DNA: TGTGCCAGCAGCAGGGGGCTGTACGAGCAGTACTTC. Using reference TRBV2 and TRBJ2-7 for the parts outside the CDR3, the full variable domain is EPEVTQTPSHQVTQMGQEVILRCVPISNHLYFYWYRQILGQKVEFLVSFYNNEISEKSEIFDDQFSVERPDGSNFTLKIRSTKLEDSAMYFCASSRGLYEQYFGPGTRLTVT.

This sequence joins TRBV27 and TRBJ2-1; D might be TRBD1 (5 bases). The V gene lost 2 bases and the J gene lost 7 bases, with 12 bases spanning the gap. This CDR3 spans 14 amino acids. Germline V gives CDR1 MNHEY, CDR2 SMNVEV (reference sequence). In DNA form, the CDR3 reads TGTGCCAGCAGTTTAATCAGGGAAGGAAATGAGCAGTTCTTC. This encodes CASSLIREGNEQFF.

The J gene is TRBJ1-6, the V gene TRBV4-1; the D gene is possibly TRBD1 (5 bases). The CDR3 is 17 amino acids. CDR1 MGHRA and CDR2 YSYEKL come from the germline V gene. The V end was cut by 0 bases, the J end by 5 bases, with 14 bases between. The CDR3 nucleotides are TGCGCCAGCAGCCAAGATGAGGGGAGGGGACATAATTCACCCCTCCACTTT. It yields the protein CASSQDEGRGHNSPLHF.

The genes are TRBV14 and TRBJ1-2, with D perhaps matching TRBD1 (6 bases). CDR1 SGHDN and CDR2 FVKESK come from the germline V gene. The CDR3 totals 17 residues. V lost 4 bases, J lost 3 bases, and 21 bases lay in between. The CDR3 protein is CASSPREGGRPYYGYTF. The CDR3 nucleotides are TGTGCCAGCAGCCCCCGGGAGGGGGGAAGGCCATACTATGGCTACACCTTC.

The chain couples TRBV9 to TRBJ1-1, with D unresolved. Germline CDR1 is SGDLS and CDR2 is YYNGEE. The CDR3 loop spans 13 amino acids. The germline V and J ends were trimmed by 4 bases and 0 bases, with 7 bases remaining between them. CDR3 nucleotides: TGTGCCAGCAGCTCCCCCATGAACACTGAAGCTTTCTTT. This sequence encodes CASSSPMNTEAFF.

This chain connects TRBV6-5 to TRBJ1-5; D remains ambiguous. The germline CDR1 and CDR2 sequences are MNHEY and SVGAGI. Trimming shortened V by 10 bases and J by 0 bases, and 13 bases separated the two germline ends. CDR3 size: 14 residues. CDR3 sequence (DNA): TGTGCCACCTCTATGATAGATAGCAATCAGCCCCAGCATTTT. Protein product: CATSMIDSNQPQHF.

CDR3 DNA: TGTGCCAGTAGTGGCGGACAGTCCTACGAGCAGTACTTC. It encodes CASSGGQSYEQYF. The V call is TRBV19, the J call TRBJ2-7; possibly TRBD1 for D (6 bases). This CDR3 is 13 amino acids long. Looked up from germline, CDR1 is LNHDA and CDR2 is SQIVND (reference sequence). V was cut by 5 bases and J by 1 base, with 9 bases left in between.

The chain couples TRBV30 to TRBJ2-1; no firm D call. The CDR3 spans 12 residues. V lost 1 base and J 7 bases, leaving 8 bases between the germline ends. Germline CDR1 GTSNPN, CDR2 SVGIG (reference sequence). The CDR3: CAWSEGLNEQFF. For the CDR3, the DNA is TGTGCCTGGAGTGAGGGTCTAAATGAGCAGTTCTTC.

This clone was detected a few times. The rearrangement joins TRBV15 to TRBJ1-4; 11 bases are a match to TRBD1. V shed 3 bases, J shed 6 bases, and the junction held 9 bases outside the gene matches. CDR3 size: 17 residues. CDR1 is LNHNV and CDR2 is YYDKDF in the germline V gene (reference sequence). This CDR3 reads CATSSLGQGGWYEKLFF. CDR3 sequence (DNA): TGTGCCACCAGCAGTCTGGGACAGGGGGGCTGGTATGAAAAACTGTTTTTT. Drawing the rest from reference TRBV15 and TRBJ1-4, the complete variable domain is DAMVIQNPRYQVTQFGKPVTLSCSQTLNHNVMYWYQQKSSQAPKLLFHYYDKDFNNEADTPDNFQSRRPNTSFCFLDIRSPGLGDTAMYLCATSSLGQGGWYEKLFFGSGTQLSVL.

V and J are TRBV10-1 and TRBJ1-1, with unresolved D. The CDR3 loop spans 13 amino acids. Per germline, CDR1 WNHNN and CDR2 SYGVQD (reference sequence). Trimming took off 4 bases at V and 6 bases at J, with 12 bases between the two ends. The CDR3 loop reads CASSVTGEAEAFF. The CDR3 DNA follows: TGCGCCAGCAGTGTAACCGGGGAGGCTGAAGCTTTCTTT.